The present entry profiles one TCR beta chain with its context. Methods used by the authors: Quantification of nucleated cells was approximated via reference gene primer amplification. Method: immunoSEQ multiplex PCR; TCRdb's copy keeps in-frame clones and lacks some. That table furnishes V, J and clone size, whereas the DNA furnished D and trimming. Among approximately 36,000 clones listed, around four fifths were seen once. The germline gives CDR1 MDHEN, CDR2 SYDVKM. J gave up 3 bases and V 7 bases, and 6 bases lay outside the gene matches. This CDR3 spans 14 amino acids. This sample was taken from a study of blood T cell repertoires in COVID-19. Across the study: Whether acute or convalescent, the COVID-19 samples came from the United States, Italy and Spain. The cDNA or gDNA used as material had been derived from T cells, B-cell-depleted T cells, or PBMCs.

V usage is TRBV28 and J usage is TRBJ2-7; 10 positions agree with TRBD1. Material: peripheral blood. The source is a man between 45 and 60 years old with active COVID-19. The CDR3 DNA reads as TGTGCCAGCAATCGACAGGGGGCGAACTACGAGCAGTACTTC. Amino acids: CASNRQGANYEQYF.